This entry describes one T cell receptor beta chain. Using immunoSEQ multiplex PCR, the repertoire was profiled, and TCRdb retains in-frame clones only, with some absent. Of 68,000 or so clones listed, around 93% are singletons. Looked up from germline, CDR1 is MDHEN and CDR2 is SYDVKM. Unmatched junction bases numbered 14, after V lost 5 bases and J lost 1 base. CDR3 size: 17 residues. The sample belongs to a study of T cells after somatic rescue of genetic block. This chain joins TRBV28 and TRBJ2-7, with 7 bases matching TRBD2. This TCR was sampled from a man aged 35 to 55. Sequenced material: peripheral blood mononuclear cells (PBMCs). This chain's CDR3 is CASSPPGLGSGSYEQYF. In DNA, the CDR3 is TGTGCCAGCAGTCCCCCGGGGCTGGGTAGCGGGTCCTACGAGCAGTACTTC.